This TCR beta chain derives from a study of blood T cell repertoires in COVID-19. Study information: Some COVID-19 samples were acute and others convalescent; all came from the United States, Italy and Spain. Sources were T cells, B-cell-depleted T cells, or PBMCs; the material itself was cDNA or gDNA.

The CDR3 spans 16 residues. Germline V gene sequence: CDR1 WNHNN, CDR2 SYGVQD (reference sequence). The V gene lost 5 bases and the J gene lost 4 bases, with 18 bases spanning the gap. In the original processing: It was from reference gene primer amplification that nucleated cell counts were estimated. Sequencing was performed with immunoSEQ multiplex PCR; in TCRdb, only in-frame clones are kept and a portion is missing. The V and J calls and clone size come from that table; D and trimming were worked out from the DNA. The sample comprises roughly 200,000 clones, approximately 80% of which are singletons, and 27% rests with the top ten.

The chain combines TRBV10-1 with TRBJ1-5, with D possibly TRBD1 on 6 matching bases. This receptor was obtained from a man between 35 and 55 years old with acute or convalescent COVID-19. The sequenced sample consisted of peripheral blood. The CDR3 coding sequence is TGCGCCAGCAGTAAATTTCGGGGGGCAGGGAATCAGCCCCAGCATTTT. Protein: CASSKFRGAGNQPQHF.